Each of the 9 T cell receptor beta chains below was sequenced from the same sample in a study of blood T cell repertoires in COVID-19. Clones were sequenced by immunoSEQ multiplex PCR, and TCRdb holds only the in-frame ones, with some missing. The sample lists fewer than 200,000 clones, around 80% occurring once. Sequencing input: PBMCs or T cells enriched from blood (not recorded which). The source is a man aged 50 to 60 who had recovered from COVID-19.

V and J are TRBV27 and TRBJ1-2; 7 nucleotides line up with TRBD1. The germline V gene has CDR1 MNHEY and CDR2 SMNVEV (reference sequence). Trimming cost V 8 bases and J 8 bases; bases outside gene matches: 14. The CDR3 has 14 residues. In DNA, the CDR3 is TGTGCCAGCGGGGAACAGGGACAGACGGGAGGCTACACCTTC. This translates into CASGEQGQTGGYTF.

V is TRBV5-5 and J is TRBJ1-3; D is undetermined. Per germline, CDR1 SGHKS and CDR2 YYEKEE (reference sequence). V lost 4 bases and J lost 0, with 14 bases in between. CDR3 size: 16 residues. CDR3 in DNA: TGTGCCAGCAGCCCGTCCTCGGGTTCCTCTGGAAACACCATATATTTT. Its translation is CASSPSSGSSGNTIYF.

This clone was found once. The rearrangement uses TRBV6-5 and TRBJ2-7, with a tentative D call TRBD2 (6 bases). Trimming left V 7 bases short and J 0 bases short, with 10 bases between. Germline CDR1 reads MNHEY; CDR2 reads SVGAGI. CDR3 length: 13 residues. CDR3 DNA: TGTGCCAGCACCGCGGGGCCCTCCTACGAGCAGTACTTC. Encoded protein: CASTAGPSYEQYF.

This sequence joins TRBV5-1 and TRBJ1-1; 7 nucleotides align to TRBD1. V shed 4 bases and J 0 bases; nucleotides not matched to a gene: 3. Germline V CDR1 and CDR2: SGHRS, YFSETQ. The CDR3 sequence is 14 residues long. The CDR3 sequence is CASSRDSVNTEAFF. The DNA for the CDR3 is TGCGCCAGCAGCAGGGACAGTGTGAACACTGAAGCTTTCTTT.

The chain links TRBV19 to TRBJ2-3; tentatively, D is TRBD1 (5 bases). With 1 base removed from V and 0 bases from J, the gap between germline ends came to 17 bases. CDR3 length equals 18 residues. The germline CDR1 and CDR2 sequences are LNHDA and SQIVND (reference sequence). CDR3 amino acids: CASSIGVTGFTSTDTQYF. The CDR3 region has the DNA TGTGCCAGTAGTATAGGGGTTACAGGCTTTACTAGCACAGATACGCAGTATTTT.

The V call is TRBV4-2, the J call TRBJ1-5, with TRBD1 matching over 10 bases. The ends lost 4 bases at V and 3 bases at J; junction bases unmatched: 3. The CDR3 extends over 15 amino acids. Germline values: CDR1 LGHNA, CDR2 YNFKEQ. Written as DNA, the CDR3 is TGTGCCAGCAGCCTGGACAGGGGGACCAATCAGCCCCAGCATTTT. Translated: CASSLDRGTNQPQHF.

The chain joins TRBV18 to TRBJ2-2; the D is unclear. This CDR3 has 13 amino acids. The germline gives CDR1 KGHSH, CDR2 LQKENI. Trimming pared 1 base from V and 6 bases from J, leaving 6 bases between. The CDR3 nucleotides read TGTGCCAGCTCACCACTCAGGTCCGGGGAGCTGTTTTTT. Translated, it gives CASSPLRSGELFF.

The J gene is TRBJ2-3, the V gene TRBV6-1, with 9 bases lining up with TRBD2. Germline V gene lookup returns CDR1 MNHNS and CDR2 SASEGT. J gave up 0 bases and V 1 base, and 2 bases lay outside the gene matches. The CDR3 sequence is 16 residues long. The CDR3 loop is CASSEGSGGSTDTQYF. The DNA for the CDR3 is TGTGCCAGCAGTGAAGGGAGCGGGGGGAGCACAGATACGCAGTATTTT.

Of note for this clone: Sequence at one end of the junction differs from germline and may be a read error. The chain joins TRBV7-2 to TRBJ2-1; 11 bases are shared with TRBD2. Germline loops: CDR1 SGHTA, CDR2 FQGNSA. The CDR3 spans 16 residues. CDR3 coding DNA: TGTGCCAGCAGATTAGCGGGGGGGAGCTCCTACAATGAGCAGTTCTTC. It encodes CASRLAGGSSYNEQFF.